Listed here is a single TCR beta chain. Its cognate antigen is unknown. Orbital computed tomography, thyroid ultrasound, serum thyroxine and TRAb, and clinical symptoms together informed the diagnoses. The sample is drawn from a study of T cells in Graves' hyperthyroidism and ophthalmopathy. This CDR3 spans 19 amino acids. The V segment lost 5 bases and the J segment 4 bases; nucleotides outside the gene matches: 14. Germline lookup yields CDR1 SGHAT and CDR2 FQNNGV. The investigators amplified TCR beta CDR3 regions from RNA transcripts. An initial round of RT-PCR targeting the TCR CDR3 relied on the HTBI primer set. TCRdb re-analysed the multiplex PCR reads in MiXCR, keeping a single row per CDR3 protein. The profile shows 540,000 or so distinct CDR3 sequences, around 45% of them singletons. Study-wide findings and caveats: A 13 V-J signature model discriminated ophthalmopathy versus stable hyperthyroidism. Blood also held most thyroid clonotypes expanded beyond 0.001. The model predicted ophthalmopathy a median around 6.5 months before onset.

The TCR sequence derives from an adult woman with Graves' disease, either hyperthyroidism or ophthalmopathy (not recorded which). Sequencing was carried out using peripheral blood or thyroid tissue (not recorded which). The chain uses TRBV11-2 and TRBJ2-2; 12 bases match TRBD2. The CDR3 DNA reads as TGTGCCAGCAGCGCCCCTAGGGGGCTAGCGGGAGGGGGCACCGGGGAGCTGTTTTTT. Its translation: CASSAPRGLAGGGTGELFF.